One and the same sample provided the 18 T cell receptor beta chains below, sequenced in a study of beta chain features in type 1 diabetes. Study-wide results and limits: Within each of all four CD4+ subsets, Type 1 diabetes patients had TCRB CDR3s that were moderately but significantly shorter.

Their antigens are not known. cDNA synthesis used the whole RNA isolate, giving expressed TCRB sequences. Using immunoSEQ multiplex PCR, the repertoire was profiled, and TCRdb retains in-frame clones only, with some absent. The sample gives some 360,000 clones, over 8.5% of which show up once; roughly 0.54% is in the top ten. Material for sequencing was central memory CD4+ T cells from blood. These receptors all come from a man aged 25 to 40 with type 1 diabetes.

The chain uses TRBV28 and TRBJ2-7; 8 nucleotides agree with TRBD2. The germline V gene has CDR1 MDHEN and CDR2 SYDVKM. J gave up 7 bases and V 8 bases, and 10 bases lay outside the gene matches. The CDR3 is 13 residues long. CDR3 protein: CASAGGSVWEQYF. The CDR3 nucleotides are TGTGCCAGCGCGGGGGGCAGTGTGTGGGAGCAGTACTTC.

This clone was picked up many times. The CDR3 sequence is CSVQDYNEQFF. CDR3 nucleotide sequence: TGCAGTGTACAGGACTACAATGAGCAGTTCTTC. The chain recombines TRBV20-1 with TRBJ2-1; the D gene is possibly TRBD1 (5 bases). The ends were cut back, 7 bases at V and 3 bases at J, with 7 bases in the middle. This CDR3 contains 11 residues. In germline, CDR1 is DFQATT, CDR2 SNEGSKA (reference sequence).

A note on this clone: A junction end diverges from the germline sequence, so it may reflect a read error. The chain employs TRBV5-4 and TRBJ1-4; 12 nucleotides agree with TRBD1. The CDR3 spans 17 residues. Germline CDR1 reads SGHNT; CDR2 reads YYREEE (reference sequence). The CDR3 DNA reads TGCGCCAGCAGCCAATCGGGACAGGGGGCTGCTGGGGAAAAACTGTTTTTT. Its translation is CASSQSGQGAAGEKLFF.

This clone was found a few times. V gene TRBV29-1 combines with J gene TRBJ2-1; D unresolved. This CDR3 region has 8 residues. Looked up from germline, CDR1 is SQVTM and CDR2 is ANQGSEA. The CDR3 spells CRSDEQFF. The CDR3 region has the DNA TGCAGGTCCGATGAGCAGTTCTTC.

J is TRBJ1-1 and V is TRBV28; D call uncertain. Germline CDR1 MDHEN, CDR2 SYDVKM. The CDR3 is 14 amino acids. Trimming pared 1 base from V and 0 bases from J, leaving 6 bases between. The CDR3: CASSLFSLNTEAFF. CDR3 DNA: TGTGCCAGCAGTTTATTCAGCCTGAACACTGAAGCTTTCTTT.

This clone appeared a few times. J is TRBJ2-5 and V is TRBV6-1; 12 bases map to TRBD2. Germline assignment: CDR1 MNHNS and CDR2 SASEGT. The CDR3 is made up of 15 amino acids. With V trimmed by 7 bases and J by 1 base, 4 bases remained unmatched. CDR3 sequence: CASKRLAGAQETQYF. The CDR3 DNA sequence: TGTGCCAGCAAGAGACTAGCGGGAGCCCAAGAGACCCAGTACTTC.

Note on this clone: It is likely a read error, because the conserved phenylalanine at the end of the CDR3 is missing. It is unclear where the CDR3 begins or ends on the DNA, so no DNA is shown, and the CDR3 is as TCRdb lists it. The CDR3 sequence: CSASRGQGAIV. The rearrangement uses TRBV20-1 and TRBJ1-2; the D call of TRBD1 is as the table states it, not checked on the DNA. Inclusive of both ends, the CDR3 amounts to 11 amino acids. Per germline, CDR1 DFQATT and CDR2 SNEGSKA (reference sequence).

The chain couples TRBV7-2 to TRBJ2-1; D not resolved. This CDR3 is built from 15 residues. The germline V and J ends were trimmed by 3 bases and 2 bases, with 11 bases remaining between them. Germline lookup yields CDR1 SGHTA and CDR2 FQGNSA. CDR3 in DNA: TGTGCCAGCAGCTTTAGCCGGACCACCTACAATGAGCAGTTCTTC. Encoded protein: CASSFSRTTYNEQFF.

This clone has only a few counts. The chain recombines TRBV19 with TRBJ1-1; D is ambiguous. Germline V lookup: CDR1 LNHDA, CDR2 SQIVND (reference sequence). V shed 8 bases and J shed 3 bases, with 7 bases lying between them. This CDR3 comprises 11 residues. In nucleotides, the CDR3 is TGTGCCAGTCGCCTAGACACTGAAGCTTTCTTT. As protein: CASRLDTEAFF.

In regard to this clone: One junction end disagrees with the germline gene, perhaps due to a read error. Other DNA sequences from this sample encode an identical CDR3 as well. The chain has TRBV4-1 and TRBJ1-1; D not certain. CDR3 length equals 18 residues. CDR1 and CDR2 from the germline V gene are MGHRA and YSYEKL. CDR3 DNA sequence: TGCGCCAGCAGCCAAGATGCCCAGACCCGAACCTTAAACACTGAAGCCTTCTTT. As protein: CASSQDAQTRTLNTEAFF.

The chain recombines TRBV6-5 with TRBJ2-1; D not certain. CDR1 is MNHEY, CDR2 SVGAGI, per germline. The CDR3 length is 14 residues. Deletions cut 6 bases from V and 9 bases from J, with 18 bases between. In DNA, the CDR3 is TGTGCCAGCAGCCCCTCCCTCCTACATACTGAGCAGTTCTTC. Amino acids: CASSPSLLHTEQFF.

This clone was counted a few times. The rearrangement uses TRBV14 and TRBJ1-3, with no clear D. CDR1 is SGHDN, CDR2 FVKESK, per germline. CDR3 length: 13 residues. With 1 base removed from V and 4 bases from J, the gap between germline ends came to 5 bases. The CDR3 DNA sequence: TGTGCCAGCAGCCAAGTGGAAGGAAACACCATATATTTT. Its translation: CASSQVEGNTIYF. Drawing the rest from reference TRBV14 and TRBJ1-3, the complete variable domain is EAGVTQFPSHSVIEKGQTVTLRCDPISGHDNLYWYRRVMGKEIKFLLHFVKESKQDESGMPNNRFLAERTGGTYSTLKVQPAELEDSGVYFCASSQVEGNTIYFGEGSWLTVV.

The sample holds a few counts of this clone. This CDR3 is also generated by other DNA sequences in the sample. CDR3 nucleotides: TGCGCCAGCAGCTTGGAAGGATGGGGCAATCAGCCCCAGCATTTT. The encoded protein is CASSLEGWGNQPQHF. The chain employs TRBV5-1 and TRBJ1-5; D not resolved. Trimming removed 0 bases at V and 2 bases at J, with 9 bases between. Germline V gives CDR1 SGHRS, CDR2 YFSETQ. There are 15 residues in the CDR3.

This clone was detected ten times or more. The V gene is TRBV7-9, the J gene TRBJ2-1; TRBD1 agrees at 9 bases. This CDR3 comprises 14 residues. The germline V gene has CDR1 SEHNR and CDR2 FQNEAQ (reference sequence). V trimming: 11 bases; J trimming: 5 bases; junction bases outside the gene matches: 10. CDR3 sequence reads: CAGTRQGVDNEQFF. The CDR3 nucleotides read TGTGCCGGAACCCGACAGGGGGTGGACAATGAGCAGTTCTTC. Supplemented by reference TRBV7-9 and TRBJ2-1, the full variable domain reads DTGVSQNPRHKITKRGQNVTFRCDPISEHNRLYWYRQTLGQGPEFLTYFQNEAQLEKSRLLSDRFSAERPKGSFSTLEIQRTEQGDSAMYLCAGTRQGVDNEQFFGPGTRLTVL.

The chain is built from TRBV6-5 and TRBJ2-2; D gene ambiguous. The V and J ends lost 3 bases and 0 bases respectively, with 8 bases between them. This CDR3 region has 15 residues. Germline V lookup: CDR1 MNHEY, CDR2 SVGAGI. The CDR3 protein is CASSYFSANTGELFF. As DNA, the CDR3 is TGTGCCAGCAGTTATTTCTCGGCGAACACCGGGGAGCTGTTTTTT.

The chain is built from TRBV7-8 and TRBJ1-5; D gene unclear. Germline values: CDR1 SGHVS, CDR2 FQNEAQ. The CDR3 totals 14 residues. V was pared by 5 bases and J by 5 bases, with 13 bases between. CDR3 sequence reads: CASSLRRGDQPQHF. DNA of the CDR3: TGTGCCAGCAGCCTAAGGCGGGGTGATCAGCCCCAGCATTTT. Combining the CDR3 with reference TRBV7-8 and TRBJ1-5 gives the whole variable domain GAGVSQSPRYKVAKRGQDVALRCDPISGHVSLFWYQQALGQGPEFLTYFQNEAQLDKSGLPSDRFFAERPEGSVSTLKIQRTQQEDSAVYLCASSLRRGDQPQHFGDGTRLSIL.

This clone has only a few counts. V usage is TRBV5-1 and J usage is TRBJ2-3; possibly TRBD2 for D (5 bases). The germline CDR1 and CDR2 sequences are SGHRS and YFSETQ. There are 15 residues in the CDR3. Trimming removed 0 bases at V and 4 bases at J, with 12 bases between. CDR3 region: CASSLARRAADTQYF. CDR3 nucleotides: TGCGCCAGCAGCTTGGCTAGGCGGGCTGCAGATACGCAGTATTTT.

V is TRBV7-9 and J is TRBJ2-5, with 7 bases that match TRBD2. Germline values: CDR1 SEHNR, CDR2 FQNEAQ (reference sequence). This CDR3 has 14 amino acids. Germline trimming cut 5 bases from V and 3 bases from J; bases unmatched to any gene: 6. CDR3: CASSQRGGKETQYF. The CDR3 DNA follows: TGTGCCAGCAGCCAGAGGGGAGGGAAAGAGACCCAGTACTTC. Together with reference TRBV7-9 and TRBJ2-5, the CDR3 gives the full variable domain: DTGVSQNPRHKITKRGQNVTFRCDPISEHNRLYWYRQTLGQGPEFLTYFQNEAQLEKSRLLSDRFSAERPKGSFSTLEIQRTEQGDSAMYLCASSQRGGKETQYFGPGTRLLVL.